The TCR beta chain described here comes from a study of CD8 T cells in Susac syndrome. Study results and limitations: Within Susac syndrome CD4+ T cell repertoires, clonal expansion was not evident.

As concerns this clonotype: Its antigen is not identified.

The CDR3 has 12 amino acids. Germline assignment: CDR1 LNHNV and CDR2 YYDKDF (reference sequence). The V and J ends lost 3 bases and 5 bases respectively, with 4 bases between them. Sequencing of TCR beta was carried out in blood CD8+ and CD4+ T cells. TEMRA cells were FACS-enriched, while CD8+ and CD4+ T cells were negatively isolated. Reverse transcription of about 0.5 to 1 ug RNA used random hexamers. The authors amplified TCR beta CDR3 across 54 Vbeta and 13 Jbeta using immunoSEQ multiplex PCR. Each CDR3 protein is one row after TCRdb ran MiXCR on the immunoSEQ multiplex PCR reads. The table has around 170,000 distinct CDR3 sequences, approximately 95% seen once; the top ten hold roughly 0.093%.

The source material was CD4+ T cells from PBMCs. The chain joins TRBV15 to TRBJ1-4; D not certain. The TCR sequence derives from a human donor with Susac syndrome. CDR3: CATSSSNEKLFF. The CDR3 nucleotides are TGTGCCACCAGCAGTTCGAATGAAAAACTGTTTTTT.